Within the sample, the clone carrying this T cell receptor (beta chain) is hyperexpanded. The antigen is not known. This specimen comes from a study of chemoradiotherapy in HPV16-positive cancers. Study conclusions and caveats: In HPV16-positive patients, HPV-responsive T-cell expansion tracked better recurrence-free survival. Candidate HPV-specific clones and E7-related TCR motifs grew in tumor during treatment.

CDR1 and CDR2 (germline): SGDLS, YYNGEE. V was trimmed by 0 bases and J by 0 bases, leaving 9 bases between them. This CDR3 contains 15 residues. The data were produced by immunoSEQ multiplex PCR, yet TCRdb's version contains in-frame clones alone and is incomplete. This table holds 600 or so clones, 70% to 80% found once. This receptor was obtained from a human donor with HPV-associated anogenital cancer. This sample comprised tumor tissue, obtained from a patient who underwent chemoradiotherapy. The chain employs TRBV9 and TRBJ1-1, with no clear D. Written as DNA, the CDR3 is TGTGCCAGCAGCGTAGAATGGTCTATGAACACTGAAGCTTTCTTT. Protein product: CASSVEWSMNTEAFF.